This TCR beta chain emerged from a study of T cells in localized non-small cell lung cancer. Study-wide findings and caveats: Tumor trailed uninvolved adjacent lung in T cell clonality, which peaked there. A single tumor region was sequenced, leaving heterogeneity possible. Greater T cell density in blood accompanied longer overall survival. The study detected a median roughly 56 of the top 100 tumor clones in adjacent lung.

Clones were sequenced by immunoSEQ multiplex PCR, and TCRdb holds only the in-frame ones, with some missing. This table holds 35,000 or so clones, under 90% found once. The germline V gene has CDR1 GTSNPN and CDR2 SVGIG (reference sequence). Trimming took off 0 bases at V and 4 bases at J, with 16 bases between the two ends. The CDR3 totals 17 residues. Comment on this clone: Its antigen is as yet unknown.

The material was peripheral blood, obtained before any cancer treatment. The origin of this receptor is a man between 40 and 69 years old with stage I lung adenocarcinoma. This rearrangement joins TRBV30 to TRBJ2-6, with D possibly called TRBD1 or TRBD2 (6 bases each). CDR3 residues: CAWSVSGAGCGANVLTF. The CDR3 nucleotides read TGTGCCTGGAGTGTATCGGGGGCAGGGTGCGGGGCCAACGTCCTGACTTTC.